The entry that follows covers one T cell receptor (beta chain) sequence. This clonotype came up a few times. Its antigen specificity is not known. No much larger clone is present one base from it, and per-base qualities are unavailable. The CDR3 starts with the cysteine, ends with the phenylalanine, and has 15 residues. Solely the CDR3 DNA is kept, with 45 bases framed from the first base. The germline V and J ends show losses of 3 bases and 2 bases respectively, and no gene match explains 3 bases of the junction. Library construction relied on PCR. At the Johns Hopkins FTIC core, DNA from the cultured CD4+ T cells underwent TCR sequencing with the Oncomine TCR Beta short-read assay. The QIAamp micro DNA kit was used to extract genomic DNA from the cultured CD4+ T cells. Oncomine TCR Beta libraries made from cultured CD4+ T cells were pooled using unique dual indexes and sequenced on an Illumina iSeq 100. The original methods were these. Non-productive sequences were removed, and CDR3s not starting with C, not ending with F or W, or shorter than 7 amino acids were discarded. Antigen-specific clonotypes were identified with the MANAFEST web application by comparing peptide-stimulated wells with reference and other culture wells. To be called positive, a clone needed an FDR below 0.05, an odds ratio above 5, and a productive frequency above 0.1% in at least two of three replicate wells. A clonotype counted as cross-reactive if it showed significant expansion both in the SARS-CoV-2 spike wells and in at least one common cold coronavirus spike condition. CDR3 homology was assessed with Levenshtein distances (stringdist) and unrooted phylogenetic trees (ape) in R version 3.6.1. Through fastp at Q25 and MiXCR, TCRdb rebuilt clones from the public reads, retaining in-frame beta chains. Entries are consolidated by CDR3 protein sequence, retaining the most common genes and DNA. TCRdb's processing, not the study's, gives the V and J calls here. The sample includes around 6,100 distinct CDR3 sequences, with approximately 45% observed a single time. The biggest ten clones account for about two fifths of the sample.

The sample belongs to a study of vaccination and CD4 T cells after COVID-19 (dated by TCRdb to about 2022). Turning to the overall study: In the convalescent cohort there were six males and four females, among whom were two Hispanic individuals, seven Caucasians, two Asians and one multiracial person. Post-COVID blood samples were collected from convalescent patients a median of around 100 days after diagnosis, with a range of roughly 35 to 180 days. As controls, cultures received a CEFX viral epitope pool (the positive control), an HIV-1 Nef peptide pool (the negative control), or no peptide at all. Memory CD4+ T cell crossreactivity between SARS-CoV-2 and common cold coronavirus spike proteins was assessed at the TCR clonotype level in an earlier paper using these donors. Overlapping spike peptide pools from SARS-CoV-2 and from the common cold coronaviruses HCoV-NL63, HCoV-OC43 and HCoV-229E were used as culture stimuli. The time from the second vaccine dose to post-vaccine blood sampling had a median of roughly 79 days and ranged from roughly 13 to 241 days. Participants received two doses of either the Pfizer-BioNTech BNT162b2 vaccine (n=8) or the Moderna mRNA-1273 vaccine (n=2). In around nine COVID-19 convalescent patients and a few infection-naive healthy vaccine recipients, the spike-specific CD4+ TCR repertoire before mRNA vaccination was compared with the repertoire after mRNA vaccination.

Study-wide findings and limitations: Of the vaccine-specific clones found in convalescent patients, nearly all (304 of 307) were mono-reactive for SARS-CoV-2 spike instead of being cross-reactive with common cold coronaviruses. Relatively few convalescent patients were included in the study, and early timepoints after natural infection were not analyzed. The median count of SARS-CoV-2-reactive clonotypes went up from approximately 20 after infection to 30 to 40 after vaccination, although the change was not significant. In convalescent patients, a median roughly 87% of post-vaccine SARS-CoV-2-reactive clones were detected only after vaccination, and vaccine-specific priming was suggested by this finding.

The treatment or condition label corresponds to: approximately 9-day PBMC culture with coronavirus spike peptide pools or control peptides (ViraFEST assay). CD4+ T cells from unexposed donors were collected before the COVID-19 pandemic (2011-2018). The study used the ViraFEST assay, which expanded antigen-specific T cells with peptide pools and then identified expanded clonotypes by TCR sequencing. Each well held 2 million to 2.5 million PBMCs cultured with about 9.8 ug/ml peptide pools in IMDM containing 5% human AB serum and around 10 IU/ml IL-2. On days 3 and 7, half of the culture medium was replaced with fresh IL-2-containing medium. Once the cells had been in culture for around nine days, the EasySep CD4+ T cell isolation kit was used to isolate CD4+ T cells by negative selection. Unexposed donor CD4+ T cells were tested for reactivity to SARS-CoV-2 S and N and four common cold coronavirus spike pools, as cell number allowed. PBMCs were separated from whole blood using Ficoll-Paque Plus gradient centrifugation and then either used fresh or cryopreserved at -140C. In general, triplicate wells were set up for every culture condition. Leukapheresis product for the unexposed donors was purchased commercially.

The sample taken for sequencing was CD4+ T cells from blood, cultured in vitro. Here the chain combines TRBV12-3 or TRBV12-4 and TRBJ2-5; TRBD2 lines up with 10 middle nucleotides. This sequence originates from a human donor in good health. The CDR3 here reads CASSFGLAEQETQYF. The bases read TGTGCCAGCAGTTTCGGACTAGCGGAACAAGAGACCCAGTACTTC.